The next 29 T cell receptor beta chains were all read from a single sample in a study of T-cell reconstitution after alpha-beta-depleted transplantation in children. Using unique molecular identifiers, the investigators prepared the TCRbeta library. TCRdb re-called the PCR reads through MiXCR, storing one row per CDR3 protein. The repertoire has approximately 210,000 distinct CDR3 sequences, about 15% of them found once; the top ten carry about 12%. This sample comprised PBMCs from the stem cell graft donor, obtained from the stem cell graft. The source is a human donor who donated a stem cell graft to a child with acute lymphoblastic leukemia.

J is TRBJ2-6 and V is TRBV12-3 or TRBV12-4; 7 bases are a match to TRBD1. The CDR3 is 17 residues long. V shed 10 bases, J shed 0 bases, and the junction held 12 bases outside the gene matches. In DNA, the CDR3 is TGTGCCACCGCTACGGGACAGAGTCACTCTGGGGCCAACGTCCTGACTTTC. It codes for CATATGQSHSGANVLTF.

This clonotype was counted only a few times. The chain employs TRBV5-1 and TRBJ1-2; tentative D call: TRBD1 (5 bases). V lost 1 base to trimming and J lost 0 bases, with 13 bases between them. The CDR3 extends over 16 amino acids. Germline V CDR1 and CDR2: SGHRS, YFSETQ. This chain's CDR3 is CASSLRGRTTNYGYTF. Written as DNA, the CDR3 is TGCGCCAGCAGCTTGCGGGGCAGGACTACTAACTATGGCTACACCTTC.

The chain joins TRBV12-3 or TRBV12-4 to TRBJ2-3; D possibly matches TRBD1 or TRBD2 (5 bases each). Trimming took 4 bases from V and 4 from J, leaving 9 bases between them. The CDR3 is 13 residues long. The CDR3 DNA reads TGTGCCAGCAGTTGGGGGAGAGCAGATACGCAGTATTTT. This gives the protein CASSWGRADTQYF.

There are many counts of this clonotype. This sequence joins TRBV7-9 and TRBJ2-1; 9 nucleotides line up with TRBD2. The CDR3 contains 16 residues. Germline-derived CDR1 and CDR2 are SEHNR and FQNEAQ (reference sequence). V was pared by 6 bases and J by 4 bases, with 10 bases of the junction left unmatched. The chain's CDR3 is CASSPSGTSFYNEQFF. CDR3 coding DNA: TGTGCCAGCAGTCCGTCCGGGACTAGCTTTTACAATGAGCAGTTCTTC.

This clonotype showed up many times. Here the CDR3 DNA reads TGCAGTTCGGCGGGACAGCACACCGGGGAGCTGTTTTTT. It is translated as CSSAGQHTGELFF. The rearrangement uses TRBV20-1 and TRBJ2-2, with a tentative D call TRBD1 (7 bases). V was cut by 8 bases and J by 3 bases, with 13 bases left in between. The germline gives CDR1 DFQATT, CDR2 SNEGSKA (reference sequence). This CDR3 has 13 residues.

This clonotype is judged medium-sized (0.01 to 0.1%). The CDR3 protein is CASTRTGSSVTYNEQFF. In DNA, the CDR3 is TGTGCCAGCACCCGGACAGGGAGTTCTGTAACCTACAATGAGCAGTTCTTC. This sequence joins TRBV27 and TRBJ2-1, with 8 bases matching TRBD1. Per the germline V gene, CDR1 is MNHEY and CDR2 is SMNVEV (reference sequence). Trimming took 7 bases from V and 2 from J; bases not matched to a gene: 13. This CDR3 comprises 17 residues.

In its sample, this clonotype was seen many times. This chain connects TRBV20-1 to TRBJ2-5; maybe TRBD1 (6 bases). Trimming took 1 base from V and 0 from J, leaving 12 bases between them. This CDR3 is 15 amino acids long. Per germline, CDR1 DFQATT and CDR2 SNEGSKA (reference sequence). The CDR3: CSARARGGNQETQYF. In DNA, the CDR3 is TGCAGTGCTAGAGCACGAGGGGGAAACCAAGAGACCCAGTACTTC.

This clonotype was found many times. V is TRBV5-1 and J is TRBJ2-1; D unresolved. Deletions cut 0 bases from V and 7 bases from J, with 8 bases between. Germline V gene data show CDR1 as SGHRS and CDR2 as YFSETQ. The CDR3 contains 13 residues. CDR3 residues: CASSLADGNEQFF. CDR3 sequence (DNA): TGCGCCAGCAGCTTGGCCGACGGGAATGAGCAGTTCTTC.

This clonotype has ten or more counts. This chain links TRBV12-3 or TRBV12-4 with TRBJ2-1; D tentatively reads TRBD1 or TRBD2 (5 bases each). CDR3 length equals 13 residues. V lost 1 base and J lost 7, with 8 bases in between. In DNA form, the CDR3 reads TGTGCCAGCAGTTTAGGGGGCGGGAATGAGCAGTTCTTC. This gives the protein CASSLGGGNEQFF.

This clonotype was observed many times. In nucleotides, the CDR3 is TGTGCCAGCAGTTTAGTCAGGACAGGGAAAACCGGGGAGCTGTTTTTT. Translating it yields CASSLVRTGKTGELFF. This chain joins TRBV12-3 or TRBV12-4 and TRBJ2-2; TRBD1 matches 8 bases. CDR3 length: 16 residues. J lost 5 bases, V lost 1 base, and 6 bases had no gene match.

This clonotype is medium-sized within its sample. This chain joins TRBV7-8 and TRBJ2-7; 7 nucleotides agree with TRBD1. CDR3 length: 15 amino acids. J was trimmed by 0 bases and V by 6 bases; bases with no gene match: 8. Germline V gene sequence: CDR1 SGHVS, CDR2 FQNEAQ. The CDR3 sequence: CASRTRQGSSYEQYF. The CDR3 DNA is TGTGCCAGCAGAACTCGACAGGGTAGCTCCTACGAGCAGTACTTC.

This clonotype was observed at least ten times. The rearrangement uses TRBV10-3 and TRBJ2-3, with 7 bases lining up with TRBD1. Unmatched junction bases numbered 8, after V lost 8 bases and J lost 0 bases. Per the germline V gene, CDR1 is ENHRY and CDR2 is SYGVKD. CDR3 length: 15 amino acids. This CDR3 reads CAIGSPGQSTDTQYF. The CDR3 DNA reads TGTGCCATCGGTTCACCGGGACAGAGCACAGATACGCAGTATTTT.

DNA of the CDR3: TGCGCCAGCAGCTCCGACTATGAAACGGCAATGAACACTGAAGCTTTCTTT. Translated: CASSSDYETAMNTEAFF. The V call is TRBV5-1, the J call TRBJ1-1; D is unclear. The CDR3 loop spans 17 amino acids. Germline CDR1 and CDR2: SGHRS and YFSETQ. V lost 3 bases and J lost 0, with 18 bases in between.

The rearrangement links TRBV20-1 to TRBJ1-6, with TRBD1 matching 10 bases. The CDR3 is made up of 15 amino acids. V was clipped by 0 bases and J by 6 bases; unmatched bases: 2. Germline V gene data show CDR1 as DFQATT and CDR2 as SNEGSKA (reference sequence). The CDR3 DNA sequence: TGCAGTGCTAGAGACGACAGGGGGCTTAATTCACCCCTCCACTTT. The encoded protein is CSARDDRGLNSPLHF.

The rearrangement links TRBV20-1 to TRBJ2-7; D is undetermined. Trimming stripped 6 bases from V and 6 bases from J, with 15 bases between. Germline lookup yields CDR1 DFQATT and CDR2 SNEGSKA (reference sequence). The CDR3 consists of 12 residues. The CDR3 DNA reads TGCAGTGCCCCCCAACGGGCCGGCGAGCAGTACTTC. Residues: CSAPQRAGEQYF.

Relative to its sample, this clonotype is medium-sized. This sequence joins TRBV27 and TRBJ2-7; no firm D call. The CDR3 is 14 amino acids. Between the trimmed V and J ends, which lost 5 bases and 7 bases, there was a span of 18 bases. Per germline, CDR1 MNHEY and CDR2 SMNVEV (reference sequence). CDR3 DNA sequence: TGTGCCAGCAGTCTCCGGTTGCACTTCCCAGAGCAGTACTTC. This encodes CASSLRLHFPEQYF.

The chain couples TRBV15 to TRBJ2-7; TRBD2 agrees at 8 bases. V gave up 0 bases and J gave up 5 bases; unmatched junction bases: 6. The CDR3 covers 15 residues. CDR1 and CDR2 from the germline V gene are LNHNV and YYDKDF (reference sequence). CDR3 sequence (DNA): TGTGCCACCAGCAGAGAAGGACTAGCAGCCGACGAGCAGTACTTC. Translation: CATSREGLAADEQYF.

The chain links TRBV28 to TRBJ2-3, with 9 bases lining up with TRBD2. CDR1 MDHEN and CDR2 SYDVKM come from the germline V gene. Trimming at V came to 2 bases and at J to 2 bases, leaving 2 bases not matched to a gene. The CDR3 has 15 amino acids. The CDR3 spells CASSLPSGNTDTQYF. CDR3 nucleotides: TGTGCCAGCAGTTTACCTAGCGGGAACACAGATACGCAGTATTTT.

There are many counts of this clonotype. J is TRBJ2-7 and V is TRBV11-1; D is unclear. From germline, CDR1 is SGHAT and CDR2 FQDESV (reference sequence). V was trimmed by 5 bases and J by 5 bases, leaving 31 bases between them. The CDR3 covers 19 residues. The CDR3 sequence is CASSRVRLNFGSLINEQYF. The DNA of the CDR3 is TGTGCCAGCAGCCGGGTTCGTTTGAATTTTGGTAGCCTCATAAACGAGCAGTACTTC.

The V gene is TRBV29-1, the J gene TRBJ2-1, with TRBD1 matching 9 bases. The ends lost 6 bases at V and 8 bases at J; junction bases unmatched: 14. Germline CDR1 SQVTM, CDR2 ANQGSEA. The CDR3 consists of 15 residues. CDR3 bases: TGCAGCGTCGAATCCCTGACAGGGGGTCTGGATGAGCAGTTCTTC. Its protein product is CSVESLTGGLDEQFF.

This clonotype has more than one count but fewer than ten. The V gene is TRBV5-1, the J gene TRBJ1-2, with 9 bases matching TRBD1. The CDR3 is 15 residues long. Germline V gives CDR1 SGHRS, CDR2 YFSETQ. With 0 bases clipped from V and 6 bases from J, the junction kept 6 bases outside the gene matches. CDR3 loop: CASSLEGQGLDGYTF. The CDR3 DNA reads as TGCGCCAGCAGCTTGGAGGGACAGGGCTTAGATGGCTACACCTTC.

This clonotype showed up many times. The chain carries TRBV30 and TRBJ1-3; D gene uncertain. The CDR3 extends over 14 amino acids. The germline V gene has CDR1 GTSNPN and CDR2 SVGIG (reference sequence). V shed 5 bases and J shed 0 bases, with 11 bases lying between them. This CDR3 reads CAWYPRISGNTIYF. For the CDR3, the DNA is TGTGCCTGGTATCCCCGCATCTCTGGAAACACCATATATTTT.

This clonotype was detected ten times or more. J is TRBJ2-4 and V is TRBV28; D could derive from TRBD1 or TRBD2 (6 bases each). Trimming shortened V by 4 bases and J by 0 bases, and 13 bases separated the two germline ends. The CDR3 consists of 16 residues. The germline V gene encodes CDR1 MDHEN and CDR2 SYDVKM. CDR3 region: CASSSKGGLAKNIQYF. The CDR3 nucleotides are TGTGCCAGCAGTTCCAAAGGGGGACTAGCCAAAAACATTCAGTACTTC.

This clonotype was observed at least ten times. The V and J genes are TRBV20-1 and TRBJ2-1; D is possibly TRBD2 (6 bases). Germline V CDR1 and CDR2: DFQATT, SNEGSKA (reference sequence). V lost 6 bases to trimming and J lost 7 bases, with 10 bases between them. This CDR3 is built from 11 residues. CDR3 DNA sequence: TGCAGTGCGCGGAGGGAAAATGAGCAGTTCTTC. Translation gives CSARRENEQFF.

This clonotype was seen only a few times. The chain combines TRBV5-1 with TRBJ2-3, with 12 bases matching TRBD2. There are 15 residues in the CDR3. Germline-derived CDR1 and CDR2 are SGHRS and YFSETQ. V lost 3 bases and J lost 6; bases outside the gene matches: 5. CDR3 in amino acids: CASSWTSGATDTQYF. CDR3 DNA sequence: TGCGCCAGCAGCTGGACTAGCGGGGCCACTGATACGCAGTATTTT.

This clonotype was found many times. The CDR3 is CASSQTSGRHEQYF. CDR3 DNA sequence: TGCGCCAGCAGCCAGACTAGCGGGAGACACGAGCAGTACTTC. The V call is TRBV4-1, the J call TRBJ2-7; 12 bases agree with TRBD2. Trimming took 3 bases from V and 5 from J; bases not matched to a gene: 2. Germline CDR1 and CDR2: MGHRA and YSYEKL. The CDR3 totals 14 residues.

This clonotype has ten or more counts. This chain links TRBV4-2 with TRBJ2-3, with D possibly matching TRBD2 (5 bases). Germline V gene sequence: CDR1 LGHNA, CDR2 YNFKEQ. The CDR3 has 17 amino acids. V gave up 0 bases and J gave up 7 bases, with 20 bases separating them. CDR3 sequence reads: CASSQDGPTGIRNTQYF. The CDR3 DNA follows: TGTGCCAGCAGCCAAGATGGGCCTACCGGGATAAGAAATACGCAGTATTTT.

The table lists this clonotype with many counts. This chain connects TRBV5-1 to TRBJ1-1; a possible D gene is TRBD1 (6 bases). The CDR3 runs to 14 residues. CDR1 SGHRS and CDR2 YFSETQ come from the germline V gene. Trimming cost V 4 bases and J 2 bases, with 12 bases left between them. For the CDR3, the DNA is TGCGCCAGCAGCCTGGACAGTCAAAACACTGAAGCTTTCTTT. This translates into CASSLDSQNTEAFF.

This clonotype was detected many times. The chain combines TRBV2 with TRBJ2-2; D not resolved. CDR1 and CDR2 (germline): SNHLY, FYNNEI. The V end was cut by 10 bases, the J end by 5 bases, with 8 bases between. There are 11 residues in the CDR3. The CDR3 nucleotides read TGTGCCAATCGTCCTACCGGGGAGCTGTTTTTT. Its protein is CANRPTGELFF.